These 24 T cell receptor beta chains were sequenced from one sample in a study of shared clonotypes between healthy human individuals. The assay was immunoSEQ multiplex PCR, and TCRdb's table has in-frame clones only and misses some. The sample has around 1.1 million clones, roughly 80% seen once. The sample taken for sequencing was memory CD4+ T cells from PBMCs. Indicated subset: CD45RA-negative fraction. The receptor source for this set is a man younger than 35 in good health. Some clones in this sample may be carry-over from other donors' samples.

The chain links TRBV27 to TRBJ1-5; D perhaps matches TRBD1 (6 bases). The CDR3 has 15 residues. Germline CDR1 MNHEY, CDR2 SMNVEV (reference sequence). V was clipped by 4 bases and J by 5 bases, with 15 bases between them. The CDR3 coding sequence is TGTGCCAGCAGTTCCATCGGGACACCTGATCAGCCCCAGCATTTT. It yields the protein CASSSIGTPDQPQHF.

This chain links TRBV7-2 with TRBJ2-7; 10 bases agree with TRBD1. With 1 base clipped from V and 3 bases from J, the junction kept 6 bases outside the gene matches. This CDR3 comprises 16 residues. Germline V gene lookup returns CDR1 SGHTA and CDR2 FQGNSA. DNA for the CDR3: TGTGCCAGCAGCTTAGTTAGGGGACAGGGGAACTACGAGCAGTACTTC. It specifies CASSLVRGQGNYEQYF.

V usage is TRBV2 and J usage is TRBJ2-7, with TRBD2 identical over 12 bases. The ends lost 4 bases at V and 2 bases at J; junction bases unmatched: 3. Germline V gene lookup returns CDR1 SNHLY and CDR2 FYNNEI. The CDR3 is made up of 15 amino acids. The CDR3 reads CASSGLAGGPYEQYF. The CDR3 region has the DNA TGTGCCAGCAGTGGGCTAGCGGGAGGGCCCTACGAGCAGTACTTC.

This clone was counted at least ten times. J is TRBJ2-7 and V is TRBV9; D not resolved. The CDR3 is made up of 14 amino acids. The germline gives CDR1 SGDLS, CDR2 YYNGEE. The V end lost 3 bases, the J end lost 3 bases, and 13 bases lay between the germline ends. CDR3 DNA: TGTGCCAGCAGCGCTACACCGAACCACTACGAGCAGTACTTC. It is translated as CASSATPNHYEQYF.

The chain links TRBV4-2 to TRBJ2-5, with D possibly matching TRBD2 (5 bases). The CDR3 loop spans 18 amino acids. Germline CDR1 is LGHNA and CDR2 is YNFKEQ. V lost 2 bases and J 7 bases, leaving 26 bases between the germline ends. The CDR3 loop reads CASSQNEGGSGYHGTQYF. In nucleotides, the CDR3 is TGTGCCAGCAGCCAAAATGAGGGTGGGTCCGGATATCACGGGACCCAGTACTTC.

V gene TRBV5-5 combines with J gene TRBJ2-5, with D perhaps TRBD2 (6 bases). Germline V gene data show CDR1 as SGHKS and CDR2 as YYEKEE (reference sequence). Trimming took 4 bases from V and 3 from J, leaving 13 bases between them. The length of the CDR3 is 14 residues. CDR3 coding DNA: TGTGCCAGCAGCCAAAGGACGGGGGAAGAGACCCAGTACTTC. This sequence encodes CASSQRTGEETQYF. Variable domain in full (rest from reference TRBV5-5 and TRBJ2-5): DAGVTQSPTHLIKTRGQQVTLRCSPISGHKSVSWYQQVLGQGPQFIFQYYEKEERGRGNFPDRFSARQFPNYSSELNVNALLLGDSALYLCASSQRTGEETQYFGPGTRLLVL.

The chain employs TRBV18 and TRBJ2-2; D not resolved. The CDR3 is 17 amino acids. Germline values: CDR1 KGHSH, CDR2 LQKENI. Trimming shortened V by 6 bases and J by 0 bases, and 17 bases separated the two germline ends. The DNA for the CDR3 is TGTGCCAGCTCCCGCTACACACCAAATGCGAACACCGGGGAGCTGTTTTTT. Its translation: CASSRYTPNANTGELFF.

The rearrangement joins TRBV27 to TRBJ2-1, with 10 bases aligning to TRBD1. The CDR3 has 15 residues. Germline V gives CDR1 MNHEY, CDR2 SMNVEV (reference sequence). The trim removed 8 bases at V and 5 bases at J, leaving 9 bases unmatched. The CDR3 bases are TGTGCCAGCGGCGGCGCCGGGACAGGGGACAATGAGCAGTTCTTC. Protein sequence: CASGGAGTGDNEQFF.

The V and J genes are TRBV6-1 and TRBJ2-5, with no clear D. CDR3 size: 11 residues. V shed 6 bases and J shed 2 bases, with 4 bases lying between them. Germline-derived CDR1 and CDR2 are MNHNS and SASEGT. CDR3 bases: TGTGCCAGCAGATGGCAAGAGACCCAGTACTTC. Encoded protein: CASRWQETQYF.

This clone showed up just once. The chain has TRBV16 and TRBJ2-2; D remains unclear. The CDR3 runs to 15 residues. The V end lost 2 bases, the J end lost 3 bases, and 10 bases lay between the germline ends. The germline gives CDR1 KGHSY, CDR2 FQNENV. In nucleotides, the CDR3 is TGTGCCAGCAGCCAAACCCCACGGGACACCGGGGAGCTGTTTTTT. Protein sequence: CASSQTPRDTGELFF.

The chain carries TRBV29-1 and TRBJ2-3, with D unclear. The V end lost 2 bases, the J end lost 4 bases, and 4 bases lay between the germline ends. The CDR3 spans 11 residues. Germline lookup yields CDR1 SQVTM and CDR2 ANQGSEA. The CDR3 DNA sequence: TGCAGCGTTGAATCGGCAGATACGCAGTATTTT. This encodes CSVESADTQYF.

The chain recombines TRBV28 with TRBJ1-1, with 9 bases lining up with TRBD1. Germline V lookup: CDR1 MDHEN, CDR2 SYDVKM. V dropped 3 bases and J dropped 6; count of bases not matched to a gene: 5. The CDR3 has 14 residues. The CDR3 nucleotides are TGTGCCAGCAGTTTTGGGGGACAGGGCTCTGAAGCTTTCTTT. Translating it yields CASSFGGQGSEAFF. Full variable domain (rest looked up from reference TRBV28 and TRBJ1-1): DVKVTQSSRYLVKRTGEKVFLECVQDMDHENMFWYRQDPGLGLRLIYFSYDVKMKEKGDIPEGYSVSREKKERFSLILESASTNQTSMYLCASSFGGQGSEAFFGQGTRLTVV.

In the case of this clone: Other nucleotide sequences in the sample specify the same CDR3. The chain is built from TRBV5-6 and TRBJ2-5; 9 bases agree with TRBD2. The ends lost 0 bases at V and 5 bases at J; junction bases unmatched: 5. The length of the CDR3 is 15 residues. Germline values: CDR1 SGHDT, CDR2 YYEEEE. The CDR3, as DNA: TGTGCCAGCAGCTTGGGCGCGGGAGGGAAGGAGACCCAGTACTTC. Residues: CASSLGAGGKETQYF.

This clone was recorded a few times. The chain employs TRBV5-1 and TRBJ2-2; D gene ambiguous. V lost 0 bases to trimming and J lost 7 bases, with 13 bases between them. CDR1 and CDR2 (germline): SGHRS, YFSETQ. The CDR3 consists of 15 residues. CDR3 in DNA: TGCGCCAGCAGCTTGGAGGCGTTTGGGGTCGGGGAGCTGTTTTTT. Its translation is CASSLEAFGVGELFF.

J is TRBJ2-7 and V is TRBV7-8; a possible D gene is TRBD2 (7 bases). The CDR3 runs to 16 residues. Germline V CDR1 and CDR2: SGHVS, FQNEAQ. V was cut by 2 bases and J by 0 bases, with 14 bases left in between. The CDR3, as DNA: TGTGCCAGCAGCTTAATCGCGGGGGCTAACTCCTACGAGCAGTACTTC. This sequence encodes CASSLIAGANSYEQYF. The complete variable domain, with remaining parts taken from reference TRBV7-8 and TRBJ2-7, reads GAGVSQSPRYKVAKRGQDVALRCDPISGHVSLFWYQQALGQGPEFLTYFQNEAQLDKSGLPSDRFFAERPEGSVSTLKIQRTQQEDSAVYLCASSLIAGANSYEQYFGPGTRLTVT.

The chain uses TRBV5-1 and TRBJ1-5; D gene ambiguous. Germline CDR1 reads SGHRS; CDR2 reads YFSETQ. V was trimmed by 3 bases and J by 8 bases, leaving 12 bases between them. The CDR3 has 13 amino acids. The CDR3, as DNA: TGCGCCAGCAGCTCCGAGGTCGGGAAGCCCCAGCATTTT. It encodes CASSSEVGKPQHF.

The rearrangement joins TRBV5-6 to TRBJ2-2; D unclear. The CDR3 length is 13 residues. CDR1 and CDR2 (germline): SGHDT, YYEEEE. The V end was cut by 2 bases, the J end by 5 bases, with 7 bases between. The CDR3: CASSFAATGELFF. The DNA for the CDR3 is TGTGCCAGCAGCTTTGCGGCGACCGGGGAGCTGTTTTTT. The full variable domain, rest sourced from reference TRBV5-6 and TRBJ2-2, is DAGVTQSPTHLIKTRGQQVTLRCSPKSGHDTVSWYQQALGQGPQFIFQYYEEEERQRGNFPDRFSGHQFPNYSSELNVNALLLGDSALYLCASSFAATGELFFGEGSRLTVL.

A few counts support this clone. The rearrangement joins TRBV14 to TRBJ2-7; possible D gene TRBD2, 6 bases. V shed 6 bases and J shed 2 bases, with 14 bases lying between them. CDR3 length: 14 amino acids. Germline assignment: CDR1 SGHDN and CDR2 FVKESK. The CDR3 nucleotides are TGTGCCAGCAGTACCCGGGGGAACCCCTACGAGCAGTACTTC. Translated, it gives CASSTRGNPYEQYF.

This chain links TRBV9 with TRBJ1-2, with D maybe TRBD1 (5 bases). Germline assignment: CDR1 SGDLS and CDR2 YYNGEE. This CDR3 has 15 residues. The V and J ends lost 0 bases and 2 bases respectively, with 11 bases between them. In DNA, the CDR3 is TGTGCCAGCAGCGTAGATCCCAGGGCCAACTATGGCTACACCTTC. This translates into CASSVDPRANYGYTF.

The rearrangement links TRBV27 to TRBJ1-2; D might be TRBD1 (5 bases). Germline CDR1 and CDR2: MNHEY and SMNVEV (reference sequence). With 0 bases removed from V and 4 bases from J, the gap between germline ends came to 12 bases. The CDR3 runs 15 residues. The CDR3 DNA sequence: TGTGCCAGCAGTTTATCGTCGGGGCCGGGCTATGGCTACACCTTC. Translation gives CASSLSSGPGYGYTF.

This chain links TRBV5-1 with TRBJ2-2, with TRBD2 matching 11 bases. Trimming took 1 base from V and 5 from J; bases not matched to a gene: 4. Looked up from germline, CDR1 is SGHRS and CDR2 is YFSETQ. CDR3 size: 16 residues. The CDR3 nucleotides read TGCGCCAGCAGCTTGACGCCTAGCGGGAGGACCGGGGAGCTGTTTTTT. Amino acids: CASSLTPSGRTGELFF. The whole variable domain, filled in from reference TRBV5-1 and TRBJ2-2, reads KAGVTQTPRYLIKTRGQQVTLSCSPISGHRSVSWYQQTPGQGLQFLFEYFSETQRNKGNFPGRFSGRQFSNSRSEMNVSTLELGDSALYLCASSLTPSGRTGELFFGEGSRLTVL.

The chain combines TRBV30 with TRBJ2-2; D possibly corresponds to TRBD2 (6 bases). In germline, CDR1 is GTSNPN, CDR2 SVGIG (reference sequence). This CDR3 is 14 amino acids long. The germline V and J ends were trimmed by 2 bases and 0 bases, with 7 bases remaining between them. This CDR3 is CAWSRGSNTGELFF. In DNA form, the CDR3 reads TGTGCCTGGAGTCGGGGGTCGAACACCGGGGAGCTGTTTTTT. The whole variable domain, filled in from reference TRBV30 and TRBJ2-2, reads SQTIHQWPATLVQPVGSPLSLECTVEGTSNPNLYWYRQAAGRGLQLLFYSVGIGQISSEVPQNLSASRPQDRQFILSSKKLLLSDSGFYLCAWSRGSNTGELFFGEGSRLTVL.

This clone was observed a single time. The CDR3 sequence: CASSPGGFPDTQYF. For the CDR3, the DNA is TGTGCCAGCAGTCCGGGCGGGTTTCCAGATACGCAGTATTTT. The chain recombines TRBV28 with TRBJ2-3; D might be TRBD2 (5 bases). The V gene lost 5 bases and the J gene lost 4 bases, with 13 bases spanning the gap. The germline V gene has CDR1 MDHEN and CDR2 SYDVKM. This CDR3 has 14 residues.

V gene TRBV5-6 combines with J gene TRBJ1-5; no definite D call. CDR1 and CDR2 from the germline V gene are SGHDT and YYEEEE. The germline V and J ends were trimmed by 1 base and 4 bases, with 6 bases remaining between them. This CDR3 has 13 amino acids. CDR3 region: CASSLRRNQPQHF. CDR3 sequence (DNA): TGTGCCAGCAGCTTGAGGAGAAATCAGCCCCAGCATTTT.